This T cell receptor beta chain emerged from a study of OX40 agonist ivuxolimab in advanced cancers. Concerning the study at large: Ivuxolimab, which targeted the costimulatory receptor OX40 (CD134), was an agonistic, fully human IgG2 monoclonal antibody. Intravenous ivuxolimab was administered to patients every 2 weeks at six dose levels: 0.01, 0.1, 0.3, 1.5, 3 and 10 mg/kg. In the dose-escalation cohort, approximately 83% of patients were male, and the mean age was approximately 60 years with a range of about 20 to 79. Of the 50 to 55 dose-escalation patients, hepatocellular carcinoma was present in approximately 20, melanoma in around 15, renal cell carcinoma in 9 and head and neck cancer in 9. Peripheral TCRbeta sequencing was intended to test whether TCR sequence diversity was altered and clonal T-cell expansion was caused by ivuxolimab. The paper covers the monotherapy dose-escalation part of the phase I ivuxolimab trial, which included N of about 50 patients. Prior anti-PD-1, anti-PD-L1 or anti-CTLA-4 therapy was permitted, and approximately 40% of dose-escalation patients had received checkpoint inhibitors. Partial responses occurred in three dose-escalation patients, of whom one had hepatocellular carcinoma and two had cutaneous melanoma.

V lost 2 bases and J lost 10 bases; the stretch between them is 15 bases long. Including the terminal cysteine and phenylalanine, the CDR3 comprises 15 residues. Of all the DNA, just the CDR3 is kept, 45 bases in frame from base 1. CDR1 and CDR2 were assigned from the germline V gene as SNHLY and FYNNEI. This clone has only a few counts. Its target antigen remains unknown. The input lacks base qualities; no much larger clone sits a single base away. General findings and caveats noted by the study authors: Antigen specificity was not determined for the clonally expanded peripheral T cells. In the 0.1-3.0 mg/kg groups, partial responders were among the patients with the lowest normalized peripheral clonal expansion, particularly in CD8+ T cells. At doses from 0.1 to 3.0 mg/kg, clonal expansion was seen in both CD4+ and CD8+ blood T cells between baseline and week 6. Low levels of normalized T-cell clonal expansion were also shown by some nonresponding patients. After ivuxolimab, expanded clones were on average more numerous among CD8+ T cells than among CD4+ T cells.

Genomic DNA was isolated from the sorted cells so that the TCRbeta CDR3 region could be sequenced. The immunoSEQ Assay was used to sequence the TCRbeta CDR3 regions. TCRdb took this table from immuneACCESS and kept in-frame rearrangements with V and J called. Such tables lack part of the clones; where checked against another copy, unresolved V genes explain under half of the gap, and the rest is unexplained. The sample table shows about 65,000 clones, and around 90% are seen once. The ten largest account for 0.85% to 1.2% of the sample. Patients with a history of autoimmune disease or receiving systemic immunosuppression were excluded from the trial. In every dose cohort, peripheral blood was drawn for TCR sequencing at baseline, cycle 4 day 1, and cycle 7 day 1. Samples were obtained from an open-label, multicenter, first-in-human phase I dose-escalation trial of ivuxolimab. Adults with locally advanced or metastatic melanoma, renal cell, hepatocellular, or head and neck squamous cell carcinoma were enrolled in the trial. Before TCR sequencing, CD4+ T cells and CD8+ T cells from peripheral blood were sorted into separate populations.

Sequencing used CD4+ or CD8+ T cells sorted from blood, obtained in a trial of the OX40 agonist ivuxolimab. This TCR derives from an adult with an advanced solid tumor such as melanoma, head and neck, liver or kidney cancer. The V gene is TRBV2 and the J gene is TRBJ1-6, with the D segment identity uncertain. The CDR3 reads as follows: CASSESWPPSSPLHF. The DNA is as follows: TGTGCCAGCAGTGAAAGTTGGCCTCCCTCATCACCCCTCCACTTT. Full variable domain (CDR3 extended with the reference TRBV2 and TRBJ1-6 proteins): EPEVTQTPSHQVTQMGQEVILRCVPISNHLYFYWYRQILGQKVEFLVSFYNNEISEKSEIFDDQFSVERPDGSNFTLKIRSTKLEDSAMYFCASSESWPPSSPLHFGNGTRLTVT.